These 5 T cell receptor beta chains originate from one sample sequenced in a study of CD8+ T cells in alopecia areata (dated by TCRdb to 2016 to 2019). The library was generated by the immunoSEQ multiplex PCR assay. RNA was extracted from all samples and reverse transcribed into cDNA, which served as template for TCR sequencing. TCRdb took over this immuneACCESS table, retaining in-frame rearrangements with V and J assigned. Such tables are incomplete; in checked studies, under half of the missing clones stem from an unresolved V gene, and the remainder is unexplained. Across this sample there are 110,000 to 150,000 clones, with about half seen only once. The top ten hold roughly 0.99% of the sample. This specimen's time point label, interpreted: baseline before oral tofacitinib. Sequencing used CD4+ T cells sorted from blood, obtained at week 0. The receptor source for this set is a human donor with alopecia areata.

In this sample, this clone turned up once. The CDR3 nucleotides read TGTGCCAGCACCCGATCAAGCGGGACCTACAATGAGCAGTTCTTC. Translation: CASTRSSGTYNEQFF. V usage is TRBV2 and J usage is TRBJ2-1; 7 bases fit TRBD2. Per the germline V gene, CDR1 is SNHLY and CDR2 is FYNNEI. The CDR3 contains 15 residues. V dropped 7 bases and J dropped 2; count of bases not matched to a gene: 8.

The chain has TRBV7-2 and TRBJ2-7; D is perhaps TRBD1 (5 bases). Germline V gene sequence: CDR1 SGHTA, CDR2 FQGNSA. The V gene lost 4 bases and the J gene lost 6 bases, with 10 bases spanning the gap. This CDR3 contains 12 residues. The CDR3 protein is CASSYADSEQYF. The CDR3 nucleotides are TGTGCCAGCAGCTACGCAGACAGCGAGCAGTACTTC.

CDR3 coding DNA: TGTGCCAGCTCACCCCGAGCGGGGGGCAATGAGCAGTTCTTC. It is translated as CASSPRAGGNEQFF. The V gene is TRBV18, the J gene TRBJ2-1, with 9 bases identical to TRBD2. This CDR3 contains 14 residues. The V segment lost 3 bases and the J segment 6 bases; nucleotides outside the gene matches: 3. The germline gives CDR1 KGHSH, CDR2 LQKENI. Full variable domain (rest looked up from reference TRBV18 and TRBJ2-1): NAGVMQNPRHLVRRRGQEARLRCSPMKGHSHVYWYRQLPEEGLKFMVYLQKENIIDESGMPKERFSAEFPKEGPSILRIQQVVRGDSAAYFCASSPRAGGNEQFFGPGTRLTVL.

This clone was observed a handful of times. This chain connects TRBV29-1 to TRBJ2-1, with 9 bases identical to TRBD2. The CDR3 loop spans 14 amino acids. With V trimmed by 7 bases and J by 3 bases, 7 bases remained unmatched. Germline CDR1 reads SQVTM; CDR2 reads ANQGSEA. The CDR3, as DNA: TGCAGCGGTGGCGCTAGCGGGATCTACAATGAGCAGTTCTTC. Translating gives CSGGASGIYNEQFF.

J is TRBJ2-2 and V is TRBV30; no firm D call. V lost 4 bases, J lost 0 bases, and 15 bases lay in between. The CDR3 is 16 amino acids. Germline V gene sequence: CDR1 GTSNPN, CDR2 SVGIG (reference sequence). In DNA, the CDR3 is TGTGCCTGGAAGGGTCGGAGACTCTCGAACACCGGGGAGCTGTTTTTT. Translated, it gives CAWKGRRLSNTGELFF.